This is a list of T cell receptor beta chains from one sample in a study of regulatory T cells in long-lasting Graves disease. Each CDR3 protein is one row after TCRdb ran MiXCR on the multiplex PCR reads. The data show under 700,000 distinct CDR3 sequences, with 16% seen just once and 25% held by the top ten. Another study also made use of these data, one on T cells in Graves' hyperthyroidism and ophthalmopathy.

Sample: peripheral blood mononuclear cells (PBMCs), taken at new diagnosis, from a patient treated with antithyroid drugs. These receptor sequences come from a woman aged 40 to 65 with Graves disease. Each CDR3 is given with its conserved first and last residue. The D gene is left open where the match is weak. Clone size is stated in some rows and not others, as once, few, many or a class when expanded.

CDR3nt: TGTGCCAGCTCACCACCGATGGGAGGGCCTCACCAAGAGACCCAGTACTTC; CDR3aa: CASSPPMGGPHQETQYF; v_gene: TRBV18; j_gene: TRBJ2-5; d_gene: TRBD2; abundance: few
CDR3nt: TGTGCCAGCCGTAAACAGGGTGGAGGGGCCAACGTCCTGACTTTC; CDR3aa: CASRKQGGGANVLTF; v_gene: TRBV19; j_gene: TRBJ2-6; d_gene: .; abundance: few
CDR3nt: TGTGCCAGCAGTCAACAGGGGGCCGGCAATCAGCCCCAGCATTTT; CDR3aa: CASSQQGAGNQPQHF; v_gene: TRBV6-1; j_gene: TRBJ1-5; d_gene: TRBD1; abundance: .
CDR3nt: TGTGCCAGCAGCTCGGGACTAGCGGGGGGAGCGAACACCGGGGGGCTGTTTTTT; CDR3aa: CASSSGLAGGANTGGLFF; v_gene: TRBV7-9; j_gene: TRBJ2-2; d_gene: TRBD2; abundance: .
CDR3nt: TGTGCCAGTAGTTTGACCGGACAGGGGAGCTCCTATAATTCACCCCTCCACTTT; CDR3aa: CASSLTGQGSSYNSPLHF; v_gene: TRBV19; j_gene: TRBJ1-6; d_gene: TRBD1; abundance: few
CDR3nt: TGCGCCAGCAGCCTACTAGCGGGGGAAACCGGGGAGCTGTTTTTT; CDR3aa: CASSLLAGETGELFF; v_gene: TRBV5-1; j_gene: TRBJ2-2; d_gene: TRBD2; abundance: few
CDR3nt: TGCGCCAGCAGGACGATGACAGGCTCTAATGAAAAACTGTTTTTT; CDR3aa: CASRTMTGSNEKLFF; v_gene: TRBV5-1; j_gene: TRBJ1-4; d_gene: .; abundance: few
CDR3nt: TGTGCCAGCAGTCCCTTGGGTAGCGGGGGGCTTACCTACGAGCAGTACTTC; CDR3aa: CASSPLGSGGLTYEQYF; v_gene: TRBV27; j_gene: TRBJ2-7; d_gene: TRBD2; abundance: many
CDR3nt: TGTGCCAGCAGCCGCGGGGCAGGAGGGCGCAATCAGCCCCAGCATTTT; CDR3aa: CASSRGAGGRNQPQHF; v_gene: TRBV7-9; j_gene: TRBJ1-5; d_gene: .; abundance: .
CDR3nt: TGTGCCAGTAGTAGGACGAACTCCTATAATTCACCCCTCCACTTT; CDR3aa: CASSRTNSYNSPLHF; v_gene: TRBV19; j_gene: TRBJ1-6; d_gene: .; abundance: .
CDR3nt: TGTGCCAGCAGCCTTCGGACAGGGGGCGTAGATGGCTACACCTTC; CDR3aa: CASSLRTGGVDGYTF; v_gene: TRBV3-1; j_gene: TRBJ1-2; d_gene: TRBD1; abundance: many